The 7 T cell receptor beta chains given below trace back to one sample, sequenced in a study of human T cells and chemical hapten exposure. Time point meaning: patch test 1, 2 weeks after DPC sensitization. The treatment was: therapeutic diphenylcyclopropenone sensitization with weekly scalp DPC. TCRdb called the RACE reads again in MiXCR, with one record for every CDR3 protein. The sample lists fewer than 200,000 distinct CDR3 sequences, about a fifth occurring once. The sequenced sample was whole blood, obtained in connection with sensitization to the hapten diphenylcyclopropenone (DPC). The receptors were gathered from a woman in her fifties or sixties with alopecia areata. Some clones in this sample may be carry-over from other donors' samples.

This clonotype was picked up a small number of times. The chain is built from TRBV7-2 and TRBJ1-1; possibly TRBD1 for D (5 bases). This CDR3 contains 14 residues. Germline CDR1 reads SGHTA; CDR2 reads FQGNSA. V dropped 5 bases and J dropped 6 bases, with 16 bases sitting between them. In DNA, the CDR3 is TGTGCCAGCAGCCTTACCTGGGGGGACTCTGAAGCTTTCTTT. This gives the protein CASSLTWGDSEAFF. The variable domain in full, completed from reference TRBV7-2 and TRBJ1-1, reads GAGVSQSPSNKVTEKGKDVELRCDPISGHTALYWYRQSLGQGLEFLIYFQGNSAPDKSGLPSDRFSAERTGGSVSTLTIQRTQQEDSAVYLCASSLTWGDSEAFFGQGTRLTVV.

This chain links TRBV5-5 with TRBJ1-5; D gene unclear. The germline V and J ends were trimmed by 0 bases and 2 bases, with 15 bases remaining between them. The CDR3 has 17 amino acids. The V gene's germline CDR1 is SGHKS and CDR2 YYEKEE (reference sequence). CDR3 residues: CASSLDGSFGGNQPQHF. The CDR3 DNA is TGTGCCAGCAGCTTGGATGGATCGTTCGGGGGCAATCAGCCCCAGCATTTT. Looking up the rest from reference TRBV5-5 and TRBJ1-5 gives the full variable domain: DAGVTQSPTHLIKTRGQQVTLRCSPISGHKSVSWYQQVLGQGPQFIFQYYEKEERGRGNFPDRFSARQFPNYSSELNVNALLLGDSALYLCASSLDGSFGGNQPQHFGDGTRLSIL.

This clonotype was detected a few times. V is TRBV27 and J is TRBJ1-2; TRBD1 might be the D (5 bases). In germline, CDR1 is MNHEY, CDR2 SMNVEV (reference sequence). The CDR3 runs 15 residues. V dropped 4 bases and J dropped 0 bases, with 12 bases sitting between them. The CDR3 is CASSSRAPTNYGYTF. The CDR3 coding sequence is TGTGCCAGCAGTTCCAGGGCCCCGACTAACTATGGCTACACCTTC.

The chain uses TRBV29-1 and TRBJ2-3; D is unclear. This CDR3 contains 11 residues. Trimming pared 7 bases from V and 2 bases from J, leaving 7 bases between. In germline, CDR1 is SQVTM, CDR2 ANQGSEA. This chain's CDR3 is CSARLTDTQYF. In nucleotides, the CDR3 is TGCAGCGCCAGGCTCACAGATACGCAGTATTTT.

This clonotype appeared a few times. CDR3 region: CASSPSYAGYNEQFF. CDR3 coding DNA: TGTGCCAGCAGCCCTAGTTACGCCGGGTACAATGAGCAGTTCTTC. The rearrangement joins TRBV7-7 to TRBJ2-1; D gene unclear. The CDR3 has 15 residues. CDR1 and CDR2 from the germline V gene are SSHAT and FNYEAQ (reference sequence). Trimming cost V 5 bases and J 4 bases, with 15 bases left between them. The full variable domain, in which reference TRBV7-7 and TRBJ2-1 provide the parts outside the CDR3, is GAGVSQSPRYKVTKRGQDVTLRCDPISSHATLYWYQQALGQGPEFLTYFNYEAQPDKSGLPSDRFSAERPEGSISTLTIQRTEQRDSAMYRCASSPSYAGYNEQFFGPGTRLTVL.

The V call is TRBV18, the J call TRBJ1-1, with D possibly TRBD1 on 6 matching bases. The germline V gene encodes CDR1 KGHSH and CDR2 LQKENI. Trimming left V 8 bases short and J 1 base short, with 14 bases between. The CDR3 is 14 amino acids. In DNA, the CDR3 is TGTGCCAGCGCCTCCCGGGACAAGAACACTGAAGCTTTCTTT. Translation gives CASASRDKNTEAFF.

This clonotype was recorded a few times. The CDR3 is CASGLFTDTQYF. For the CDR3, the DNA is TGTGCTAGTGGGTTATTCACAGATACGCAGTATTTT. V gene TRBV12-5 combines with J gene TRBJ2-3; D gene uncertain. Per germline, CDR1 LGHNT and CDR2 FRNRAP. The CDR3 covers 12 residues. Trimming took 6 bases from V and 2 from J, leaving 6 bases between them.